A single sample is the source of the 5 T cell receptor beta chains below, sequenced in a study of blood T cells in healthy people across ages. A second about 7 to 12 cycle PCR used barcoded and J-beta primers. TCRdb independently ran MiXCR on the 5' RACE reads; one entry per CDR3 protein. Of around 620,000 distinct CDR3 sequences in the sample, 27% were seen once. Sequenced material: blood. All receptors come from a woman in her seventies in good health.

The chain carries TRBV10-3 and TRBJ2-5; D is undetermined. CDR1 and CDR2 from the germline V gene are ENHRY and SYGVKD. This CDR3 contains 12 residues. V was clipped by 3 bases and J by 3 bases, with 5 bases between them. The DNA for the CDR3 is TGTGCCATCAGTGACGGAAAAGAGACCCAGTACTTC. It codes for CAISDGKETQYF.

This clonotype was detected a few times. The CDR3 DNA reads as TGTGCCAGCAGCCCGCAGGGGGCGGGATACGAGCAGTACTTC. Translation gives CASSPQGAGYEQYF. The genes are TRBV7-9 and TRBJ2-7; 8 nucleotides align to TRBD1. After removal of 5 bases from V and 4 bases from J, the junction contained 7 bases not matched to a gene. The CDR3 runs 14 residues. Germline CDR1 reads SEHNR; CDR2 reads FQNEAQ (reference sequence).

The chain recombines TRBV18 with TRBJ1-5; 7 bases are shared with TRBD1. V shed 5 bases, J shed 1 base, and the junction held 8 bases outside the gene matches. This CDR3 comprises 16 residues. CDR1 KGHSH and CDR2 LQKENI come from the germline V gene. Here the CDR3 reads CASSANRGPSNQPQHF. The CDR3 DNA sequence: TGTGCCAGCTCAGCTAACAGGGGACCGAGCAATCAGCCCCAGCATTTT.

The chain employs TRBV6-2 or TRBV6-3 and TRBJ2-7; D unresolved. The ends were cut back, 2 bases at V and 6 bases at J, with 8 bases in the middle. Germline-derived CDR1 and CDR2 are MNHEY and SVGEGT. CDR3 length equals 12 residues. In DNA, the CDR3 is TGTGCCAGCAGTTACCGTCTTTTCGAGCAGTACTTC. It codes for CASSYRLFEQYF.

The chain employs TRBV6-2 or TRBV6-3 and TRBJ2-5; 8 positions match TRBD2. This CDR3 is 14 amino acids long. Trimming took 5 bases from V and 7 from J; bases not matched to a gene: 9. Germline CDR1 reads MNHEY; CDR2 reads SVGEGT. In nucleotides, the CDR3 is TGTGCCAGCAGTACCGCCCGGGCGGGAGGGACCCAGTACTTC. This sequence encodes CASSTARAGGTQYF.